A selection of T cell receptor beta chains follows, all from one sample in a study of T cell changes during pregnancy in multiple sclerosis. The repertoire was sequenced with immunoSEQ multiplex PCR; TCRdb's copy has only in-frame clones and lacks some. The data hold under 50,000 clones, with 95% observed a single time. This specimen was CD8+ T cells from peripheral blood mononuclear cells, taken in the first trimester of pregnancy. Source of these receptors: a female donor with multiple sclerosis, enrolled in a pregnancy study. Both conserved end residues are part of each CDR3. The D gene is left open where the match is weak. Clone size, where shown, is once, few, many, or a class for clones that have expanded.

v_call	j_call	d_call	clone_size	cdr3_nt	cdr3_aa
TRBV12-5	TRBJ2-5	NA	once	TGTGCTAGTGGTTTGGCCCCTAAGGAGACCCAGTACTTC	CASGLAPKETQYF
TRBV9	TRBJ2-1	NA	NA	TGTGCCAGCAGCCTACAAGACAGTCACAATGAGCAGTTCTTC	CASSLQDSHNEQFF
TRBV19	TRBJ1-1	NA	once	TGTGCCAGCCTCGACAGTGAAGCTTTCTTT	CASLDSEAFF
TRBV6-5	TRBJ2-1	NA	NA	TGTGCCAGCAGTTACGGAGGGTACAATGAGCAGTTCTTC	CASSYGGYNEQFF
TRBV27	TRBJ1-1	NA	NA	TGTGCCAGCAGTTTTGGGGGGGCGTTTCGCACTGAAGCTTTCTTT	CASSFGGAFRTEAFF
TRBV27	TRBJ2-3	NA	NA	TGTGCCAGCAGTCTCGGGGAATTCGGTACGCAGTATTTT	CASSLGEFGTQYF
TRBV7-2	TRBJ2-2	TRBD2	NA	TGTGCCAGCAGCTTAAAATCGGCGGGAGCGGGCACCGGGGAGCTGTTTTTT	CASSLKSAGAGTGELFF
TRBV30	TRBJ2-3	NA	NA	TGTGCCTGGGGACGGGGGACTAGCACAGATACGCAGTATTTT	CAWGRGTSTDTQYF
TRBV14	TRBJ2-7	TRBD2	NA	TGTGCCAGCAGGGCTAGCGGGTTCCCCTACGAGCAGTACTTC	CASRASGFPYEQYF
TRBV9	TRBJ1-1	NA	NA	TGTGCCAGCAGCGTCGACCGACAACGGGGTAGGAACACTGAAGCTTTCTTT	CASSVDRQRGRNTEAFF
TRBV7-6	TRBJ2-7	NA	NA	TGTGCCAGCAGCTCGTTAGTCTCCTACGAGCAGTACTTC	CASSSLVSYEQYF
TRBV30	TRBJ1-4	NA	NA	TGTGCCTGGGCAGGTGCAACTAATGAAAAACTGTTTTTT	CAWAGATNEKLFF
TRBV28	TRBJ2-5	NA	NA	TGTGCCAGCAGCCTCTCTAGCGTTGAGACCCAGTACTTC	CASSLSSVETQYF
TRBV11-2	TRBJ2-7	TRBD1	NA	TGTGCCAGCAGCCCCGAGGGACAGGGATTTGACGAGCAGTACTTC	CASSPEGQGFDEQYF
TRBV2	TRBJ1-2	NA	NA	TGTGCCAGCAGTGAAGCGTGGGAGGTTGGCTACACCTTC	CASSEAWEVGYTF
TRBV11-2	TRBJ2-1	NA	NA	TGTGCCAGCAGCTTGTTGGTCGGGGAGCAGTTCTTC	CASSLLVGEQFF
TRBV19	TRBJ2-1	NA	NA	TGTGCCAGTAGTATCGGCGGGGACAATGAGCAGTTCTTC	CASSIGGDNEQFF
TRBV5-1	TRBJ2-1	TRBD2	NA	TGCGCCAGCGGGGGGGAGCGGGAGTTTATAGATGAGCAGTTCTTC	CASGGEREFIDEQFF
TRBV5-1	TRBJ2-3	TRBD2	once	TGCGCCAGCAGCTTGCCGCTAGCGGGAGTGTCAGATACGCAGTATTTT	CASSLPLAGVSDTQYF
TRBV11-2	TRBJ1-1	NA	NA	TGTGCCAGCAGCTTAGGCGATGGGAGAGACACTGAAGCTTTCTTT	CASSLGDGRDTEAFF
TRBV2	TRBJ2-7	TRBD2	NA	TGTGCCAGCAGTGAGGGGAGGGGACCCTACGAGCAGTACTTC	CASSEGRGPYEQYF
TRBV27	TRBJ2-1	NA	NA	TGTGCCAGCAGTATCCACGAGGGGGGGAATGAGCAGTTCTTC	CASSIHEGGNEQFF
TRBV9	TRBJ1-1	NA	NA	TGTGCCAGCAAACCAGGGGACGGGGACACTGAAGCTTTCTTT	CASKPGDGDTEAFF
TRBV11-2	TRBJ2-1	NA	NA	TGTGCCAGCAGCTGGGCAGGAAATGAGCAGTTCTTC	CASSWAGNEQFF
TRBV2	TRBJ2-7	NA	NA	TGTGCCAGCAGTGAAGGAGGGACTCCGCCCTACGAGCAGTACTTC	CASSEGGTPPYEQYF
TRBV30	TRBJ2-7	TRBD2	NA	TGTGCCTGGAGCATCATAGCGGGAGGGCCCCACGAGCAGTACTTC	CAWSIIAGGPHEQYF